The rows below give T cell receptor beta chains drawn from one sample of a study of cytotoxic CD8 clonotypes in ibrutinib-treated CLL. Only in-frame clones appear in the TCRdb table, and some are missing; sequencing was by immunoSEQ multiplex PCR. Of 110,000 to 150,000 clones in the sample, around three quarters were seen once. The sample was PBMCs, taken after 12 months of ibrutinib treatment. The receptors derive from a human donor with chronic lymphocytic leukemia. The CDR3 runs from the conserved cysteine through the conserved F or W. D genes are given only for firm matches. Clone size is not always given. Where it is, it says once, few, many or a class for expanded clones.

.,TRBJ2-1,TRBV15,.,CATSRDRGTYNEQFF,TGTGCCACCAGCAGAGATCGGGGCACATACAATGAGCAGTTCTTC
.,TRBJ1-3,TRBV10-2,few,CASSELASGNTIYF,TGCGCCAGCAGTGAGTTGGCTTCAGGAAACACCATATATTTT
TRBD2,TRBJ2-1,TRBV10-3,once,CAISAPPLAGVDNEQFF,TGTGCCATCAGTGCCCCACCTCTAGCGGGAGTCGACAATGAGCAGTTCTTC
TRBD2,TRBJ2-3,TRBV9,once,CASSVSGTITDTQYF,TGTGCCAGCAGCGTTAGCGGGACCATCACAGATACGCAGTATTTT
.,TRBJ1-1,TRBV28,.,CASRYPGVPSEAFF,TGTGCCAGCAGGTACCCAGGAGTACCATCAGAAGCTTTCTTT
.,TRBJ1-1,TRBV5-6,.,CASSLPTRNTEAFF,TGTGCCAGCAGCTTACCAACAAGGAACACTGAAGCTTTCTTT
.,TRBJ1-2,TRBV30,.,CAWSTARYYGYTF,TGTGCCTGGAGTACCGCCAGATACTATGGCTACACCTTC
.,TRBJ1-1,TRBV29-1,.,CIPPSWRAFF,TGCATCCCCCCCTCGTGGAGAGCTTTCTTT
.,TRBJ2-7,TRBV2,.,CASSRDRPYEQYF,TGTGCCAGCAGCCGCGACAGGCCCTACGAGCAGTACTTC
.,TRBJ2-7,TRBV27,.,CASSATGMGLHF,TGTGCCAGCAGTGCCACAGGGATGGGGCTTCACTTC
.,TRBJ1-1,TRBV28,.,CASSWQEPGDTEAFF,TGTGCCAGCAGTTGGCAGGAGCCGGGAGACACTGAAGCTTTCTTT
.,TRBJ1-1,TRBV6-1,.,CASSLYDGLNTEAFF,TGTGCCAGCAGCTTGTACGACGGACTGAACACTGAAGCTTTCTTT
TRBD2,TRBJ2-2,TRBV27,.,CASSSHSGTNTGELFF,TGTGCCAGCAGTTCACATAGCGGGACGAACACCGGGGAGCTGTTTTTT
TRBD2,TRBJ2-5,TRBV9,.,CASSVGSGRNKETQYF,TGTGCCAGCAGCGTAGGAAGCGGGAGGAACAAAGAGACCCAGTACTTC
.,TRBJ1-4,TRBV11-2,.,CASSKRGSFEKLFF,TGTGCCAGCAGCAAAAGGGGGAGTTTTGAAAAACTGTTTTTT
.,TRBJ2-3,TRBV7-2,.,CASSLTGSRAYTQYF,TGTGCCAGCAGCTTGACCGGATCTAGGGCATATACGCAGTATTTT
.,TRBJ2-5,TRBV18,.,CASSPRPRSVETQYF,TGTGCCAGCTCACCACGCCCCCGTAGCGTGGAGACCCAGTACTTC
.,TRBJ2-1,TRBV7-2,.,CASSPRGPYNEQFF,TGTGCCAGCAGCCCTCGGGGACCTTACAATGAGCAGTTCTTC
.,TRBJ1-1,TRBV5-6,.,CASSFRSREYEAFF,TGTGCCAGCAGCTTCCGGAGCAGGGAGTACGAAGCTTTCTTT
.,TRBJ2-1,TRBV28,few,CASSLGPASSYNEQFF,TGTGCCAGCAGTTTAGGCCCAGCTAGCTCCTACAATGAGCAGTTCTTC
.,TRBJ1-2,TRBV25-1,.,CASSVWGDTGYGYTF,TGTGCCAGCAGTGTTTGGGGGGACACGGGCTATGGCTACACCTTC
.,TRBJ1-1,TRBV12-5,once,CASGFQGWTTEAFF,TGTGCTAGTGGTTTTCAGGGGTGGACCACTGAAGCTTTCTTT
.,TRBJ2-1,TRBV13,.,CASSLRGYGSSYNEQFF,TGTGCCAGCAGCTTACGGGGGTACGGGAGCTCCTACAATGAGCAGTTCTTC
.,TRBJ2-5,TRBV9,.,CASSVATGARVGETQYF,TGTGCCAGCAGCGTAGCTACCGGAGCCAGGGTCGGGGAGACCCAGTACTTC
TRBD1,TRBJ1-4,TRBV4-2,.,CASSRRGQGPNEKLFF,TGTGCCAGCAGCCGCCGAGGACAGGGACCAAATGAAAAACTGTTTTTT
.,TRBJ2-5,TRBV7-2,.,CAIAGPEQETQYF,TGTGCCATCGCCGGGCCGGAACAAGAGACCCAGTACTTC
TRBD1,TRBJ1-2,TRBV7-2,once,CASSLVGTGGFLRYGYTF,TGTGCCAGCAGCTTAGTGGGGACAGGGGGCTTTTTGCGCTATGGCTACACCTTC
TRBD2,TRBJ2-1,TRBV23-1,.,CASSGLAGASNYNEQFF,TGCGCCAGCAGTGGACTAGCGGGAGCTTCGAACTACAATGAGCAGTTCTTC
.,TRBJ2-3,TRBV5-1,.,CASSLVAPDTQYF,TGCGCCAGCAGCTTGGTAGCCCCAGATACGCAGTATTTT
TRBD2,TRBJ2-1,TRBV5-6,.,CASSLPGLAGDEQFF,TGTGCCAGCAGCTTGCCGGGACTAGCGGGAGATGAGCAGTTCTTC
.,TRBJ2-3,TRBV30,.,CAWGPGTVGNTQYF,TGTGCCTGGGGGCCTGGGACGGTAGGAAATACGCAGTATTTT
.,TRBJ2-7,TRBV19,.,CASSMGLRTSSYEQYF,TGTGCCAGTAGTATGGGGCTTAGGACGAGCTCCTACGAGCAGTACTTC
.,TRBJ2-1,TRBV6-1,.,CASREGWGEQFF,TGTGCCAGCAGGGAGGGTTGGGGTGAGCAGTTCTTC
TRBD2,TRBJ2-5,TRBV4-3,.,CASSQGLAPAPQYF,TGCGCCAGCAGCCAGGGACTAGCGCCGGCCCCCCAGTACTTC
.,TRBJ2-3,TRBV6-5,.,CASRPLVGSDTQYF,TGTGCCAGCAGACCCCTCGTCGGGTCAGATACGCAGTATTTT
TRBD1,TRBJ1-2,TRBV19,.,CASSIYTGGNYGYTF,TGTGCCAGTAGTATTTATACAGGGGGAAATTATGGCTACACCTTC
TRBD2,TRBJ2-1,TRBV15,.,CATSRVAGADEQFF,TGTGCCACCAGCAGAGTTGCGGGAGCGGATGAGCAGTTCTTC
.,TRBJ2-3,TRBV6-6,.,CASSHGTDTQYF,TGTGCCAGCAGTCACGGGACAGATACGCAGTATTTT
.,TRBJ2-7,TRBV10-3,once,CAIRQQGGTYEQYF,TGTGCCATCAGACAACAGGGGGGGACCTACGAGCAGTACTTC
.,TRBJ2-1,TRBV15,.,CATSEIGRKLLDEQFF,TGTGCCACCAGCGAGATAGGGCGGAAACTACTTGATGAGCAGTTCTTC
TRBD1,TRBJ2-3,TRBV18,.,CASSPRTGGLSTDTQYF,TGTGCCAGCTCACCCCGGACAGGGGGATTAAGTACAGATACGCAGTATTTT
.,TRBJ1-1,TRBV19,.,CASSTGLNTEAFF,TGTGCCAGCTCGACAGGCCTGAACACTGAAGCTTTCTTT
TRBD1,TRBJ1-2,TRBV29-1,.,CSVEGRDRDGYTF,TGCAGCGTTGAAGGGAGGGACAGGGATGGCTACACCTTC
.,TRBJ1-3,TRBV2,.,CASSEARAGNTIYF,TGTGCCAGCAGTGAAGCCCGGGCTGGAAACACCATATATTTT
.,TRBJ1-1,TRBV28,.,CASSLWRAENTEAFF,TGTGCCAGCAGTTTATGGCGAGCTGAGAACACTGAAGCTTTCTTT
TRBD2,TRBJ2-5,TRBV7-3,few,CASSFSGGETQYF,TGTGCCAGCAGTTTTAGCGGGGGAGAGACCCAGTACTTC
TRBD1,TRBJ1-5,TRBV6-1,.,CASSEATGRYSNQPQHF,TGTGCCAGCAGTGAAGCGACAGGGCGATATAGCAATCAGCCCCAGCATTTT
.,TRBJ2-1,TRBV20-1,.,CSARMSNEQFF,TGCAGTGCCAGGATGAGTAATGAGCAGTTCTTC
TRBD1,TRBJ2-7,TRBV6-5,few,CASSAEGQGLDEQYF,TGTGCCAGCAGTGCCGAGGGACAGGGTCTCGACGAGCAGTACTTC